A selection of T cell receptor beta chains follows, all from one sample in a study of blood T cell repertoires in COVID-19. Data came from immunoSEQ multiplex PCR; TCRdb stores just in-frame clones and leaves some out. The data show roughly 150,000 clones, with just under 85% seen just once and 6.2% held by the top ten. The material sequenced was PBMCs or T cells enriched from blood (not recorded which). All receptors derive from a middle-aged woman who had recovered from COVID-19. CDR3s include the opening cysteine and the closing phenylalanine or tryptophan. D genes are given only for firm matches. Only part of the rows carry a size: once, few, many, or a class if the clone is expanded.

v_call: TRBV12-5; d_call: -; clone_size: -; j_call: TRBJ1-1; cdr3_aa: CASGLDIPLKTEAFF; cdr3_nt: TGTGCTAGTGGTTTGGACATTCCATTAAAGACTGAAGCTTTCTTT
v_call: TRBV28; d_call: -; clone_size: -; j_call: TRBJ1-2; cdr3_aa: CASSLSGGHGYTF; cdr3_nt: TGTGCCAGCAGTTTAAGCGGGGGGCATGGCTACACCTTC
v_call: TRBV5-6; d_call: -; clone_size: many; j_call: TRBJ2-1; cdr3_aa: CASSLGANEQFF; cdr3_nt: TGTGCCAGCAGCTTGGGGGCCAATGAGCAGTTCTTC
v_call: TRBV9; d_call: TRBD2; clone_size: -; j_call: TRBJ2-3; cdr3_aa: CASSPGLAGTDTQYF; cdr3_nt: TGTGCCAGCAGCCCGGGACTAGCGGGCACAGATACGCAGTATTTT
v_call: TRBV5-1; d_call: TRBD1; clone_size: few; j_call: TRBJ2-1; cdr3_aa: CASSPRTGGRAEQFF; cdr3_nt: TGCGCCAGCAGCCCCCGGACAGGGGGGAGGGCTGAGCAGTTCTTC
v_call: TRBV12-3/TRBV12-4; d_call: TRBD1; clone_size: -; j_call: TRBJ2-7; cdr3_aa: CASSFGTGEQYF; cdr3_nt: TGTGCCAGCAGTTTCGGGACAGGGGAGCAGTACTTC
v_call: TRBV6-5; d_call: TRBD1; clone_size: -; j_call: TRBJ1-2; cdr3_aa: CASTRGQGPGYTF; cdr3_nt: TGTGCCAGCACCCGGGGACAGGGTCCGGGCTACACCTTC
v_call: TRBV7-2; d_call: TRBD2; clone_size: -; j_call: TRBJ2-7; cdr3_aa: CASSRLASYEQYF; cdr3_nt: TGTGCCAGCAGCCGACTAGCTTCCTACGAGCAGTACTTC
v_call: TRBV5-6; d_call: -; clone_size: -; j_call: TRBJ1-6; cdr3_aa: CASSLEQNSPLHF; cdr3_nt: TGTGCCAGCAGCTTGGAACAGAATTCACCCCTCCACTTT
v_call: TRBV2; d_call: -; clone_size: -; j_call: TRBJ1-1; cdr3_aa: CASRWEGGTEAFF; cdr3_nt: TGTGCCAGCAGGTGGGAAGGGGGAACTGAAGCTTTCTTT
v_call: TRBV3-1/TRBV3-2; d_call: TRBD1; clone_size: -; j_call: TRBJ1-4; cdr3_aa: CASSPSDRGLGKLFF; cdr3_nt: TGTGCCAGCAGCCCTTCGGACAGGGGGCTTGGAAAACTGTTTTTT
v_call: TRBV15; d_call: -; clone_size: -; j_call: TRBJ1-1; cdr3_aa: CATALGTTNTEAFF; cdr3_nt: TGTGCCACCGCTTTAGGGACAACGAACACTGAAGCTTTCTTT
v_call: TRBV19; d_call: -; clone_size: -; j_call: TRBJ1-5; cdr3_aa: CASSIVGHQKQPQHF; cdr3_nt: TGTGCCAGTAGTATAGTTGGTCACCAGAAGCAGCCCCAGCATTTT
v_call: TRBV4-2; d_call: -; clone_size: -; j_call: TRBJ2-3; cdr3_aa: CASSQDDSESTDTQYF; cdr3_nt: TGTGCCAGCAGCCAAGATGACAGTGAGAGCACAGATACGCAGTATTTT
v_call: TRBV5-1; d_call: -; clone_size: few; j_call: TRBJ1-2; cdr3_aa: CASSPGPSEIGYTF; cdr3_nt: TGCGCCAGCAGCCCAGGGCCCTCCGAGATAGGCTACACCTTC
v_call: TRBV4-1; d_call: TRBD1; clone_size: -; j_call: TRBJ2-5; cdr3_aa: CASNDPGTAEETQYF; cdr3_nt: TGCGCCAGTAACGACCCCGGGACAGCAGAAGAGACCCAGTACTTC
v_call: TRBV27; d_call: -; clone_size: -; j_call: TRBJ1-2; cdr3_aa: CASSLYGGAGYTF; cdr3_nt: TGTGCCAGCAGTTTATATGGAGGGGCTGGCTACACCTTC
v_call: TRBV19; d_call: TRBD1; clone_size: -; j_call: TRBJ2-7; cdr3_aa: CASSIQGDFSYEQYF; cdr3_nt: TGTGCCAGTAGTATACAGGGGGATTTCTCCTACGAGCAGTACTTC
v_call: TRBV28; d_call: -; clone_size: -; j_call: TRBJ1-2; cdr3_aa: CATGGGHGYTF; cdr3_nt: TGTGCCACCGGGGGGGGGCATGGCTACACCTTC
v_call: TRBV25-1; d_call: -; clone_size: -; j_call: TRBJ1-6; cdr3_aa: CASSGDWNSPLHF; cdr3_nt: TGTGCCAGCAGTGGGGACTGGAATTCACCCCTCCACTTT
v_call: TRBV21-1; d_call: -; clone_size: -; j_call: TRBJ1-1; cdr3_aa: CASSPREGEGSTEAFF; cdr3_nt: TGTGCCAGCAGTCCACGGGAGGGGGAGGGGAGCACTGAAGCTTTCTTT
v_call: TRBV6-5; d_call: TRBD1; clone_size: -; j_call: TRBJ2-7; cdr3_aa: CASSFVQGPYEQYF; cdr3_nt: TGTGCCAGCAGTTTCGTACAGGGGCCCTACGAGCAGTACTTC
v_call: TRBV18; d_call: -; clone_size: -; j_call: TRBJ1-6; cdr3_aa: CASSAEGVGNSPLHF; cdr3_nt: TGTGCCAGCTCCGCGGAGGGTGTTGGTAATTCACCCCTCCACTTT
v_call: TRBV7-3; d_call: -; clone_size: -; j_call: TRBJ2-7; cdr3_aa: CASSPIYRTTGTNYEQYF; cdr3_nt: TGTGCCAGCAGCCCAATTTACCGAACAACCGGGACAAATTACGAGCAGTACTTC
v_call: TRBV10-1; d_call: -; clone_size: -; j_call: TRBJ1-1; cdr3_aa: CASSGGRGGGVNTEAFF; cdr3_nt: TGCGCCAGCAGTGGCGGAAGAGGGGGGGGAGTGAACACTGAAGCTTTCTTT
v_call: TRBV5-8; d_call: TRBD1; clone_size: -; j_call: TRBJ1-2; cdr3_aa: CASSFRTGVESGYTF; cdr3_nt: TGTGCCAGCAGCTTCAGGACAGGCGTAGAGTCTGGCTACACCTTC
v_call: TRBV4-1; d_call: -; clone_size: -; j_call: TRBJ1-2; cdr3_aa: CASSQDLTKGPWGYTF; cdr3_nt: TGCGCCAGCAGCCAAGATCTTACTAAGGGGCCTTGGGGCTACACCTTC
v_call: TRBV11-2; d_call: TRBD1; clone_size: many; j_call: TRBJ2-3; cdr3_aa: CASSPGDRASTDTQYF; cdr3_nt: TGTGCCAGCAGCCCGGGGGACAGGGCAAGCACAGATACGCAGTATTTT
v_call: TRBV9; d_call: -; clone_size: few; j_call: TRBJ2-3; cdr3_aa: CASSPQTSSDTQYF; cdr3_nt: TGTGCCAGCAGCCCTCAGACTAGTTCAGATACGCAGTATTTT
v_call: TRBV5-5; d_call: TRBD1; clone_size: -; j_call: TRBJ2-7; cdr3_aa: CASSLFGTAHYEQYF; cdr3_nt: TGTGCCAGCAGTCTTTTCGGGACAGCACACTACGAGCAGTACTTC
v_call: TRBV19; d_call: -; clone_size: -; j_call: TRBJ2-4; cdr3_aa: CASSLEVAKNIQYF; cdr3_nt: TGTGCCAGTAGTTTGGAGGTAGCCAAAAACATTCAGTACTTC
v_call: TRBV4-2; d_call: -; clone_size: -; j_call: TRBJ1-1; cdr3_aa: CASRPQGFMNTEAFF; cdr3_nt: TGTGCCAGCAGACCGCAGGGTTTCATGAACACTGAAGCTTTCTTT
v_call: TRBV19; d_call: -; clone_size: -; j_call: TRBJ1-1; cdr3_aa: CASSARSTRNTEAFF; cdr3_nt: TGTGCCAGTAGTGCGCGCTCGACACGCAACACTGAAGCTTTCTTT
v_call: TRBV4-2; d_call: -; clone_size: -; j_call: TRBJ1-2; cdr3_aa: CASSQGNLEGYGYTF; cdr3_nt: TGTGCCAGCAGCCAGGGGAACCTGGAGGGCTATGGCTACACCTTC
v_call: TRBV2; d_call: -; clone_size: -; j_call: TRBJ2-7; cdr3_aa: CASSEGKGPSYEQYF; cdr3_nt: TGTGCCAGCAGTGAGGGGAAGGGGCCCTCCTACGAGCAGTACTTC
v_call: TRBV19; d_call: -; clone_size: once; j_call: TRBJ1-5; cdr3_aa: CASTRGQRTVGSNQPQHF; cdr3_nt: TGTGCCAGTACCCGAGGACAGCGTACGGTGGGGAGCAATCAGCCCCAGCATTTT
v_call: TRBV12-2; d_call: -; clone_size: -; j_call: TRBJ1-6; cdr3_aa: CASRLGSRYSPLHF; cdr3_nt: TGTGCAAGTCGCTTAGGGTCCCGGTATTCACCCCTCCACTTT
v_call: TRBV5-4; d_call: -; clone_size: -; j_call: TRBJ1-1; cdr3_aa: CASSLRHGAFF; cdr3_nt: TGTGCCAGCAGCCTCCGACATGGGGCTTTCTTT
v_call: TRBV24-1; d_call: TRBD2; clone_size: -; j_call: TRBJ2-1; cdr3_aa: CATSSGTYNEQFF; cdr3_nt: TGTGCCACCTCTAGCGGAACCTACAATGAGCAGTTCTTC
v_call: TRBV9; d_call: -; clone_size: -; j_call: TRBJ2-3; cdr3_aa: CASSVDVGGSTDTQYF; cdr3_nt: TGTGCCAGCAGCGTAGATGTAGGGGGTAGCACAGATACGCAGTATTTT
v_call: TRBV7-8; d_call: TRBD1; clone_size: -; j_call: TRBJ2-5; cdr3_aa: CASSSTQGYQETQYF; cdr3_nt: TGTGCCAGCAGCTCTACACAGGGGTACCAAGAGACCCAGTACTTC
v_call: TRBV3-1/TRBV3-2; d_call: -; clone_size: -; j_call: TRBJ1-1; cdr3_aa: CASSQDTLNTEAFF; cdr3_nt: TGTGCCAGCAGCCAAGATACTCTGAACACTGAAGCTTTCTTT